This T cell receptor (beta chain) was sequenced during a study of blood T cell repertoires in COVID-19. Whole-study context: The origin of the acute and convalescent COVID-19 samples was the United States, Italy and Spain. In each case, the material was cDNA or gDNA derived from T cells, B-cell-depleted T cells, or PBMCs.

The germline gives CDR1 MNHEY, CDR2 SVGAGI. J lost 0 bases, V lost 4 bases, and 3 bases had no gene match. The length of the CDR3 is 15 residues. This clone was found once. In the original processing: By means of reference gene primer amplification, nucleated cell counts were estimated. Profiled with immunoSEQ multiplex PCR; TCRdb holds only in-frame clones, not every one. V, J and clone size reflect that table, while D and trimming were determined from the DNA. The data show tens of thousands of clones, around 92% seen once. The sample taken for sequencing was peripheral blood. This sequence joins TRBV6-5 and TRBJ2-1; 7 bases are a match to TRBD2. This receptor was identified in a woman aged 55-69 years with active COVID-19. CDR3 sequence: CASSSGGSSYNEQFF. The CDR3 coding sequence is TGTGCCAGCAGTTCCGGGGGGAGCTCCTACAATGAGCAGTTCTTC.